Following are 24 T cell receptor beta chains from one sample sequenced in a study of cytomegalovirus exposure and HLA in healthy donors. Primers included in the PCR were 60 Vbeta and 13 Jbeta primers. The assay was immunoSEQ multiplex PCR, and TCRdb's table has in-frame clones only and misses some. Of under 130,000 clones in the sample, 65% to 85% were seen once. Sequenced sample: PBMCs. All receptors come from a man aged 18-30 years in good health and CMV-seronegative.

V and J are TRBV11-2 and TRBJ2-3, with TRBD2 matching over 7 bases. CDR3 length: 17 residues. Germline V lookup: CDR1 SGHAT, CDR2 FQNNGV. With V trimmed by 0 bases and J by 5 bases, 11 bases remained unmatched. CDR3 sequence (DNA): TGTGCCAGCAGCTTAGATCCGGGGCGGGAGAGCCGAGATACGCAGTATTTT. Protein product: CASSLDPGRESRDTQYF. Using reference TRBV11-2 and TRBJ2-3 for the parts outside the CDR3, the full variable domain is EAGVAQSPRYKIIEKRQSVAFWCNPISGHATLYWYQQILGQGPKLLIQFQNNGVVDDSQLPKDRFSAERLKGVDSTLKIQPAKLEDSAVYLCASSLDPGRESRDTQYFGPGTRLTVL.

This chain connects TRBV27 to TRBJ1-1; D is possibly TRBD1 (6 bases). This CDR3 contains 15 residues. CDR1 and CDR2 from the germline V gene are MNHEY and SMNVEV (reference sequence). Trimming took off 8 bases at V and 1 base at J, with 17 bases between the two ends. The CDR3, as DNA: TGTGCCAGCTTATTTTTTAGGGGGGGGAACACTGAAGCTTTCTTT. Amino acid sequence: CASLFFRGGNTEAFF.

V usage is TRBV4-2 and J usage is TRBJ2-7; TRBD2 matches at 13 bases. V dropped 3 bases and J dropped 4; count of bases not matched to a gene: 3. This CDR3 is built from 15 residues. CDR1 LGHNA and CDR2 YNFKEQ come from the germline V gene. The CDR3 DNA is TGTGCCAGCAGCCACGGACTAGCGGGAGATTACGAGCAGTACTTC. Protein: CASSHGLAGDYEQYF.

Of note for this clone: Other nucleotide sequences from this sample produce the same CDR3. The chain couples TRBV14 to TRBJ2-5; 15 bases line up with TRBD2. After removal of 2 bases from V and 2 bases from J, the junction contained 12 bases not matched to a gene. Germline lookup yields CDR1 SGHDN and CDR2 FVKESK. The CDR3 spans 20 residues. CDR3 loop: CASSQYVGLAGGRGQETQYF. Here the CDR3 DNA reads TGTGCCAGCAGCCAATATGTGGGACTAGCGGGAGGCCGGGGGCAAGAGACCCAGTACTTC.

CDR3 residues: CASKGTGRDYGYTF. CDR3 DNA sequence: TGTGCCAGCAAGGGAACAGGGCGAGACTATGGCTACACCTTC. The chain is built from TRBV6-5 and TRBJ1-2, with a possible D match to TRBD1 (6 bases). Per the germline V gene, CDR1 is MNHEY and CDR2 is SVGAGI. V lost 7 bases, J lost 3 bases, and 15 bases lay in between. CDR3 size: 14 residues.

The chain employs TRBV6-6 and TRBJ1-2; 7 bases are a match to TRBD1. CDR1 and CDR2 from the germline V gene are MNHNY and SVGAGI (reference sequence). The CDR3 runs 14 residues. The V gene end was trimmed by 5 bases and the J gene end by 6 bases; junction bases not matched to a gene: 9. CDR3 nucleotide sequence: TGTGCCAGCAGTGCCAGGACAGGTTCGAATGGCTACACCTTC. This translates into CASSARTGSNGYTF.

The CDR3 here is CASSVSGRAGETQYF. CDR3 DNA: TGTGCCAGCAGCGTAAGCGGGAGGGCCGGTGAGACCCAGTACTTC. V is TRBV7-2 and J is TRBJ2-5, with 10 nucleotides matching TRBD2. In germline, CDR1 is SGHTA, CDR2 FQGNSA. The CDR3 runs 15 residues. The V segment lost 5 bases and the J segment 5 bases; nucleotides outside the gene matches: 8.

The chain links TRBV19 to TRBJ1-4, with TRBD1 matching 7 bases. The V and J ends lost 2 bases and 0 bases, in that order; junction bases with no gene match: 0. CDR3 size: 15 residues. Germline values: CDR1 LNHDA, CDR2 SQIVND (reference sequence). The CDR3 nucleotides are TGTGCCAGTAGTATACAGGGGGCAACTAATGAAAAACTGTTTTTT. Its protein product is CASSIQGATNEKLFF.

This chain uses TRBV7-9 with TRBJ1-1, with D perhaps matching TRBD1 (6 bases). Germline CDR1 SEHNR, CDR2 FQNEAQ (reference sequence). There are 11 residues in the CDR3. Between the trimmed V and J ends, which lost 4 bases and 10 bases, there was a span of 10 bases. CDR3 sequence (DNA): TGTGCCAGCAGCTGGGGACAACGAGCTTTCTTT. Translating it yields CASSWGQRAFF.

The V gene is TRBV18, the J gene TRBJ2-7, with D perhaps TRBD2 (5 bases). The germline CDR1 and CDR2 sequences are KGHSH and LQKENI. CDR3 length: 12 residues. V lost 8 bases and J 0 bases, leaving 8 bases between the germline ends. CDR3 sequence: CASREPSYEQYF. Here the CDR3 DNA reads TGTGCCAGCCGGGAACCCTCCTACGAGCAGTACTTC.

This clone has just one count. The chain joins TRBV27 to TRBJ2-2, with D maybe TRBD1 (8 bases). Between the trimmed V and J ends, which lost 7 bases and 6 bases, there was a span of 18 bases. This CDR3 is built from 15 residues. Germline values: CDR1 MNHEY, CDR2 SMNVEV (reference sequence). This CDR3 is CASIATGEGAGELFF. CDR3 coding DNA: TGTGCCAGCATCGCGACAGGGGAGGGGGCCGGGGAGCTGTTTTTT.

The chain has TRBV19 and TRBJ1-1; D gene uncertain. Deletions cut 6 bases from V and 2 bases from J, with 13 bases between. The CDR3 loop spans 14 amino acids. From germline, CDR1 is LNHDA and CDR2 SQIVND (reference sequence). The CDR3 sequence is CASRDQARNTEAFF. The CDR3 DNA reads as TGTGCCAGTAGAGACCAAGCTAGAAACACTGAAGCTTTCTTT.

This chain connects TRBV29-1 to TRBJ2-7; TRBD2 aligns across 9 bases. CDR1 SQVTM and CDR2 ANQGSEA come from the germline V gene. CDR3 size: 13 residues. V dropped 6 bases and J dropped 0; count of bases not matched to a gene: 3. The CDR3 nucleotides are TGCAGCGTACTACTAGCGGGCTCCTACGAGCAGTACTTC. Translation gives CSVLLAGSYEQYF.

The V gene is TRBV27, the J gene TRBJ2-5, with D possibly matching TRBD2 (6 bases). Trimming removed 5 bases at V and 4 bases at J, with 17 bases between. The CDR3 consists of 15 residues. Germline V gives CDR1 MNHEY, CDR2 SMNVEV (reference sequence). CDR3 in DNA: TGTGCCAGCAGTGCTACCGGGACTTATGGAGAGACCCAGTACTTC. Amino acid sequence: CASSATGTYGETQYF.

This chain joins TRBV2 and TRBJ1-1; no definite D call. V gave up 4 bases and J gave up 1 base, with 10 bases separating them. The CDR3 consists of 14 residues. In germline, CDR1 is SNHLY, CDR2 FYNNEI. CDR3 sequence (DNA): TGTGCCAGCAGTGGACCAGGCTGGAACACTGAAGCTTTCTTT. This gives the protein CASSGPGWNTEAFF.

This clone was detected only once. The chain couples TRBV7-2 to TRBJ2-7, with a possible D match to TRBD1 (6 bases). Trimming took 1 base from V and 2 from J, leaving 12 bases between them. CDR1 and CDR2 from the germline V gene are SGHTA and FQGNSA. This CDR3 is 15 amino acids long. The CDR3 loop is CASSLGQGSPYEQYF. The CDR3 coding sequence is TGTGCCAGCAGCTTAGGGCAGGGGAGCCCCTACGAGCAGTACTTC. Full variable domain (remainder filled in from reference TRBV7-2 and TRBJ2-7): GAGVSQSPSNKVTEKGKDVELRCDPISGHTALYWYRQSLGQGLEFLIYFQGNSAPDKSGLPSDRFSAERTGGSVSTLTIQRTQQEDSAVYLCASSLGQGSPYEQYFGPGTRLTVT.

V gene TRBV7-3 combines with J gene TRBJ2-7; 9 bases fit TRBD1. CDR3 length: 16 residues. Germline-derived CDR1 and CDR2 are SGHTA and FQGTGA. With V trimmed by 4 bases and J by 3 bases, 10 bases remained unmatched. The CDR3 spells CASSSLGQGFFYEQYF. Written as DNA, the CDR3 is TGTGCCAGCAGCTCATTGGGACAGGGCTTCTTCTACGAGCAGTACTTC.

V is TRBV15 and J is TRBJ2-3; TRBD2 aligns across 9 bases. The CDR3 runs to 17 residues. J gave up 0 bases and V 4 bases, and 8 bases lay outside the gene matches. CDR1 LNHNV and CDR2 YYDKDF come from the germline V gene (reference sequence). The CDR3 sequence is CATSTRLAEYSTDTQYF. Written as DNA, the CDR3 is TGTGCCACCAGCACCCGACTAGCGGAGTATAGCACAGATACGCAGTATTTT.

This clone is a singleton in its sample. The chain combines TRBV27 with TRBJ2-7, with 10 bases identical to TRBD2. V shed 6 bases, J shed 3 bases, and the junction held 11 bases outside the gene matches. The CDR3 is made up of 16 amino acids. CDR1 is MNHEY, CDR2 SMNVEV, per germline (reference sequence). The CDR3 sequence: CASSPPLAGVLYEQYF. The DNA for the CDR3 is TGTGCCAGCAGCCCCCCCCTAGCGGGAGTTCTCTACGAGCAGTACTTC.

This sequence joins TRBV4-1 and TRBJ2-4; tentative D call: TRBD2 (7 bases). The CDR3 has 16 amino acids. V gave up 0 bases and J gave up 6 bases, with 15 bases separating them. The V gene's germline CDR1 is MGHRA and CDR2 YSYEKL. DNA of the CDR3: TGCGCCAGCAGCCAAGATGGGGGGGGCCCGTCAAACATTCAGTACTTC. As protein: CASSQDGGGPSNIQYF.

The rearrangement uses TRBV19 and TRBJ2-3; 9 nucleotides line up with TRBD1. From germline, CDR1 is LNHDA and CDR2 SQIVND (reference sequence). V trimming: 7 bases; J trimming: 7 bases; junction bases outside the gene matches: 9. The CDR3 extends over 14 amino acids. CDR3 coding DNA: TGTGCCAGTACCCCGGGACAGGGTGGTCATACGCAGTATTTT. Its protein product is CASTPGQGGHTQYF.

In its sample, this clone was seen a few times. The rearrangement links TRBV28 to TRBJ2-7; 7 nucleotides agree with TRBD1. The CDR3 is 17 residues long. Trimming removed 4 bases from V and 2 bases from J; junction bases left unmatched: 14. CDR1 and CDR2 (germline): MDHEN, SYDVKM. CDR3 nucleotide sequence: TGTGCCAGCAGTTCCAACACACTCGGACAGGTAACCTACGAGCAGTACTTC. Amino acids: CASSSNTLGQVTYEQYF.

This rearrangement joins TRBV4-1 to TRBJ2-7; D gene uncertain. V was pared by 1 base and J by 3 bases, with 7 bases between. The germline gives CDR1 MGHRA, CDR2 YSYEKL. This CDR3 has 13 residues. CDR3 nucleotide sequence: TGCGCCAGCAGCCAAGGACTGATCTACGAGCAGTACTTC. This translates into CASSQGLIYEQYF.

The chain employs TRBV11-2 and TRBJ2-5; maybe TRBD2 (6 bases). The CDR3 contains 13 residues. The germline V gene encodes CDR1 SGHAT and CDR2 FQNNGV. The germline V and J ends were trimmed by 5 bases and 5 bases, with 12 bases remaining between them. CDR3 DNA: TGTGCCAGCAGCGGAGGACTAAGCGAGACCCAGTACTTC. Translation gives CASSGGLSETQYF.